The clone carrying this T cell receptor beta chain has just a few counts. Its antigen is still unknown. From germline, CDR1 is SQVTM and CDR2 ANQGSEA. This CDR3 has 12 residues. V was pared by 7 bases and J by 6 bases, with 14 bases between. The data are from a study of post-analysis software for immune sequencing data. Study findings and constraints: Patients used a handful of TRBV segments, including TRBV5-6, TRBV5-1 and TRBV20-1, more often than controls.

Incorporated into the TCR beta cDNA libraries were unique molecular identifiers, which served to reduce PCR and sequencing biases. A single record per CDR3 protein comes from TCRdb applying MiXCR to the PCR reads. Here the sample spans roughly 730,000 distinct CDR3 sequences, about 27% being singletons. Source material: blood. The receptor's source is a girl between 5 and 17 years old with multiple sclerosis. The chain is built from TRBV29-1 and TRBJ2-3; D ambiguous. This chain's CDR3 is CSADSDRDTQYF. The CDR3 region has the DNA TGCAGCGCTGACTCGGATCGGGATACGCAGTATTTT.